The next 2 T cell receptor beta chains were all read from a single sample in a study of blood T cell repertoires in COVID-19. Clones were sequenced by immunoSEQ multiplex PCR, and TCRdb holds only the in-frame ones, with some missing. The table includes about 210,000 clones, roughly 86% detected once. The source material was peripheral blood. The receptors stem from a woman aged 45-65 years with active or convalescent COVID-19.

This rearrangement joins TRBV20-1 to TRBJ2-2; the match to TRBD2 covers 9 bases. The V gene's germline CDR1 is DFQATT and CDR2 SNEGSKA (reference sequence). Trimming at V came to 3 bases and at J to 5 bases, leaving 4 bases not matched to a gene. The CDR3 sequence is 14 residues long. The CDR3 DNA reads as TGCAGTGCTAGTACTAGCGGGCCTACCGGGGAGCTGTTTTTT. It specifies CSASTSGPTGELFF.

The chain joins TRBV3-1 (or the pseudogene TRBV3-2) to TRBJ1-1; D unclear. In germline, CDR1 is LGHDT, CDR2 YNNKEL (reference sequence). This CDR3 region has 13 residues. V lost 0 bases, J lost 7 bases, and 9 bases lay in between. CDR3 region: CASSQEPVFEAFF. The CDR3 DNA is TGTGCCAGCAGCCAAGAGCCAGTTTTTGAAGCTTTCTTT.